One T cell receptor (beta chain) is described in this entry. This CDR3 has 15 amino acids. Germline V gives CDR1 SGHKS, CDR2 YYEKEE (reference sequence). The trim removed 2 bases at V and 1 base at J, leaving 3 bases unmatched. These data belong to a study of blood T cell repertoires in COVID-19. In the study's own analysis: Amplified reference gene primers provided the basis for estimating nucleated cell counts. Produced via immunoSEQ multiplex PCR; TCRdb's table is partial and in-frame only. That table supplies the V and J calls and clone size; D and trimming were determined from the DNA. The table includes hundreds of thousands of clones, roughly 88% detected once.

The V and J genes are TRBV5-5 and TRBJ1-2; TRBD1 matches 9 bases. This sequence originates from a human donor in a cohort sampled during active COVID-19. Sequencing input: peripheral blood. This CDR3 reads CASSLQGAVNYGYTF. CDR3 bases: TGTGCCAGCAGCTTACAGGGGGCCGTTAACTATGGCTACACCTTC.